The 15 T cell receptor beta chains presented below share a single source sample, sequenced in a study of T cells after yellow fever vaccination. Each CDR3 protein gets one entry after TCRdb re-called the 5' RACE reads with MiXCR. The sample carries 350,000 to 550,000 distinct CDR3 sequences, about 19% recorded once. Sequences were derived from PBMCs, sampled before the yellow fever booster vaccination. These TCRs come from a man aged 18 to 30 who received the YFV17D yellow fever vaccine.

The rearrangement uses TRBV7-2 and TRBJ2-5; D is unclear. The germline V gene has CDR1 SGHTA and CDR2 FQGNSA. The CDR3 has 12 residues. Trimming shortened V by 5 bases and J by 9 bases, and 13 bases separated the two germline ends. CDR3 amino acids: CASSRISRSQYF. CDR3 coding DNA: TGTGCCAGCAGCCGTATTTCTCGGTCCCAGTACTTC.

The V gene is TRBV5-6, the J gene TRBJ2-3; 7 bases are shared with TRBD1. Germline CDR1 and CDR2: SGHDT and YYEEEE. The V and J ends lost 4 bases and 1 base, in that order; junction bases with no gene match: 6. This CDR3 spans 15 amino acids. The CDR3 reads CASSPGDRRTDTQYF. As DNA, the CDR3 is TGTGCCAGCAGCCCCGGGGACAGACGCACAGATACGCAGTATTTT.

The chain carries TRBV7-9 and TRBJ2-1, with unresolved D. V was pared by 5 bases and J by 5 bases, with 10 bases between. The V gene's germline CDR1 is SEHNR and CDR2 FQNEAQ (reference sequence). The CDR3 is 13 residues long. The CDR3 sequence: CASSHRPDNEQFF. For the CDR3, the DNA is TGTGCCAGCAGCCACCGACCGGACAATGAGCAGTTCTTC. The variable domain in full, completed from reference TRBV7-9 and TRBJ2-1, reads DTGVSQNPRHKITKRGQNVTFRCDPISEHNRLYWYRQTLGQGPEFLTYFQNEAQLEKSRLLSDRFSAERPKGSFSTLEIQRTEQGDSAMYLCASSHRPDNEQFFGPGTRLTVL.

The chain employs TRBV11-2 and TRBJ1-2; 8 positions agree with TRBD1. Germline CDR1 reads SGHAT; CDR2 reads FQNNGV. V shed 0 bases and J 3 bases; nucleotides not matched to a gene: 6. This CDR3 contains 16 residues. CDR3 protein: CASSLDPTGVDYGYTF. The CDR3 DNA follows: TGTGCCAGCAGCTTAGATCCGACAGGGGTGGACTATGGCTACACCTTC.

This clonotype has a handful of counts. The genes are TRBV20-1 and TRBJ2-7, with 10 positions matching TRBD2. Trimming at V came to 5 bases and at J to 3 bases, leaving 13 bases not matched to a gene. CDR1 and CDR2 (germline): DFQATT, SNEGSKA (reference sequence). The CDR3 has 16 residues. CDR3 residues: CSALPPSGGLNYEQYF. The CDR3 nucleotides read TGCAGTGCTCTCCCGCCTAGCGGGGGATTGAACTACGAGCAGTACTTC.

This clonotype was picked up a small number of times. V gene TRBV5-5 combines with J gene TRBJ2-7; TRBD1 might be the D (5 bases). This CDR3 is 14 amino acids long. The germline gives CDR1 SGHKS, CDR2 YYEKEE (reference sequence). Trimming took off 2 bases at V and 1 base at J, with 10 bases between the two ends. CDR3 sequence: CASSFAGLSYEQYF. In nucleotides, the CDR3 is TGTGCCAGCAGCTTCGCAGGGCTATCCTACGAGCAGTACTTC.

This chain connects TRBV27 to TRBJ2-1, with 7 bases matching TRBD2. The CDR3 length is 15 residues. Trimming took 3 bases from V and 4 from J; bases not matched to a gene: 6. Looked up from germline, CDR1 is MNHEY and CDR2 is SMNVEV (reference sequence). The CDR3 region is CASSLELARYNEQFF. The CDR3 DNA sequence: TGTGCCAGCAGTTTGGAACTAGCGAGATACAATGAGCAGTTCTTC.

This clonotype was observed a handful of times. CDR3 coding DNA: TGTGCCAGCAGCCGCCGCACAGATACGCAGTATTTT. Protein: CASSRRTDTQYF. V gene TRBV12-3 or TRBV12-4 combines with J gene TRBJ2-3; D is uncertain. The CDR3 totals 12 residues. V lost 6 bases, J lost 1 base, and 5 bases lay in between.

This clonotype was counted between two and nine times. V usage is TRBV24-1 and J usage is TRBJ2-2, with a tentative D call TRBD1 (6 bases). The CDR3 is 15 residues long. CDR1 is KGHDR and CDR2 is SFDVKD in the germline V gene. Trimming took off 0 bases at V and 6 bases at J, with 10 bases between the two ends. The DNA of the CDR3 is TGTGCCACCAGTGATTTGAAACCAGGGGCCGGGGAGCTGTTTTTT. This codes for CATSDLKPGAGELFF.

The V and J genes are TRBV7-9 and TRBJ2-7; TRBD1 might be the D (6 bases). This CDR3 is 15 amino acids long. Germline V gene data show CDR1 as SEHNR and CDR2 as FQNEAQ (reference sequence). V lost 5 bases, J lost 0 bases, and 14 bases lay in between. CDR3 coding DNA: TGTGCCAGCAGCAGAGGGGGACGGCCCTCCTACGAGCAGTACGTC. This sequence encodes CASSRGGRPSYEQYV.

The chain is built from TRBV5-4 and TRBJ2-4, with TRBD1 identical over 7 bases. Unmatched junction bases numbered 5, after V lost 0 bases and J lost 2 bases. The CDR3 extends over 16 amino acids. Germline loops: CDR1 SGHNT, CDR2 YYREEE (reference sequence). CDR3 sequence reads: CASSLEGRGTKNIQYF. The CDR3 DNA follows: TGTGCCAGCAGCTTGGAGGGCAGGGGGACCAAAAACATTCAGTACTTC.

This clonotype has ten or more counts. The genes are TRBV20-1 and TRBJ2-5; 14 nucleotides align to TRBD2. Germline values: CDR1 DFQATT, CDR2 SNEGSKA (reference sequence). Trimming removed 4 bases from V and 5 bases from J; junction bases left unmatched: 9. The length of the CDR3 is 16 residues. CDR3 in amino acids: CSAMAGLAGAGETQYF. In DNA, the CDR3 is TGCAGTGCTATGGCGGGACTAGCGGGGGCGGGGGAGACCCAGTACTTC.

The chain links TRBV7-8 to TRBJ2-2, with 7 nucleotides matching TRBD2. Trimming removed 4 bases from V and 4 bases from J; junction bases left unmatched: 9. Germline CDR1 and CDR2: SGHVS and FQNEAQ. The CDR3 has 16 residues. In DNA, the CDR3 is TGTGCCAGCAGCTCCGTGGGGGGGGACGGCACCGGGGAGCTGTTTTTT. Its protein product is CASSSVGGDGTGELFF.

This clonotype was detected only a few times. The chain is built from TRBV4-1 and TRBJ2-3; tentative D call: TRBD2 (6 bases). V was clipped by 8 bases and J by 0 bases, with 12 bases between them. The CDR3 runs 14 residues. Germline V CDR1 and CDR2: MGHRA, YSYEKL. CDR3 in amino acids: CASGWDSSTDTQYF. CDR3 sequence (DNA): TGCGCCAGCGGCTGGGACTCTAGCACAGATACGCAGTATTTT.

This clonotype has only a few counts. This may be a read error: a much more frequent sequence differs by one nucleotide. This chain uses TRBV5-1 with TRBJ2-1; D not certain. The CDR3 runs to 11 residues. The V end was cut by 0 bases, the J end by 8 bases, with 3 bases between. CDR1 SGHRS and CDR2 YFSETQ come from the germline V gene. The CDR3 loop is CASSLEHEQFF. In DNA form, the CDR3 reads TGCGCCAGCAGCTTGGAACATGAGCAGTTCTTC.